The 20 T cell receptor beta chains given below trace back to one sample, sequenced in a study of T cell responses to AZD1222 COVID-19 vaccine. Using immunoSEQ multiplex PCR, the repertoire was profiled, and TCRdb retains in-frame clones only, with some absent. Seen here are some 130,000 clones, about four fifths observed once, and the top ten hold over 4%. The starting material was peripheral blood, obtained on day 0 of AZD1222 vaccination. The receptors shown here come from an adult in good health.

This clone was recorded once. The V and J genes are TRBV5-1 and TRBJ1-1; TRBD1 matches at 7 bases. The junction had 3 bases not matched to a gene; V was cut back by 1 base and J by 0 bases. In germline, CDR1 is SGHRS, CDR2 YFSETQ. This CDR3 has 15 residues. Here the CDR3 reads CASSLQQGLNTEAFF. DNA of the CDR3: TGCGCCAGCAGCTTGCAACAGGGGCTGAACACTGAAGCTTTCTTT.

This clone has more than one count but fewer than ten. The CDR3 region is CASRRGDRGRGAEAFF. The CDR3, as DNA: TGTGCCAGCAGACGAGGGGACAGGGGGCGCGGGGCTGAAGCTTTCTTT. V is TRBV28 and J is TRBJ1-1; 12 positions agree with TRBD1. J was trimmed by 6 bases and V by 6 bases; bases with no gene match: 11. CDR1 is MDHEN and CDR2 is SYDVKM in the germline V gene. The length of the CDR3 is 16 residues.

The chain uses TRBV2 and TRBJ1-1; a weak D match, TRBD1 (5 bases). The CDR3 has 14 residues. Germline lookup yields CDR1 SNHLY and CDR2 FYNNEI. Trimming stripped 8 bases from V and 1 base from J, with 14 bases between. The DNA for the CDR3 is TGTGCCAGCGAGAGGGGCCCTGCGAACACTGAAGCTTTCTTT. Encoded protein: CASERGPANTEAFF.

The chain's CDR3 is CASQIRELTDTQYF. The CDR3 nucleotides are TGTGCCAGTCAGATCAGGGAACTCACAGATACGCAGTATTTT. The gene calls are TRBV18 and TRBJ2-3; TRBD1 might be the D (5 bases). Deletions cut 9 bases from V and 2 bases from J, with 15 bases between. Germline V CDR1 and CDR2: KGHSH, LQKENI. The CDR3 totals 14 residues.

The V call is TRBV5-1, the J call TRBJ1-4; 7 bases are shared with TRBD1. Germline V gene sequence: CDR1 SGHRS, CDR2 YFSETQ. This CDR3 spans 13 amino acids. Germline trimming cut 6 bases from V and 7 bases from J; bases unmatched to any gene: 6. The CDR3 reads CASTGQLSEKLFF. The CDR3 nucleotides are TGCGCCAGCACGGGACAGCTAAGTGAAAAACTGTTTTTT.

This clone appeared many times. The V gene is TRBV3-1 (or the pseudogene TRBV3-2), the J gene TRBJ2-2; no definite D call. V was trimmed by 1 base and J by 2 bases, leaving 8 bases between them. The CDR3 sequence is 15 residues long. Germline loops: CDR1 LGHDT, CDR2 YNNKEL (reference sequence). The DNA for the CDR3 is TGTGCCAGCAGCCAAGCGGAGATAAACACCGGGGAGCTGTTTTTT. It translates to CASSQAEINTGELFF.

The chain links TRBV28 to TRBJ1-1, with 11 bases aligning to TRBD1. The CDR3 extends over 13 amino acids. Trimming removed 7 bases from V and 6 bases from J; junction bases left unmatched: 4. Per germline, CDR1 MDHEN and CDR2 SYDVKM. CDR3 DNA: TGTGCCAGCACCATGGGACAGGGGGCTGAAGCTTTCTTT. Translated, it gives CASTMGQGAEAFF.

The chain is built from TRBV5-6 and TRBJ2-2, with TRBD1 matching over 7 bases. V trimming: 1 base; J trimming: 6 bases; junction bases outside the gene matches: 6. The length of the CDR3 is 15 residues. The germline V gene encodes CDR1 SGHDT and CDR2 YYEEEE. As DNA, the CDR3 is TGTGCCAGCAGCTTGATCAGGCAGGGGGCCGGGGAGCTGTTTTTT. It codes for CASSLIRQGAGELFF.

V gene TRBV29-1 combines with J gene TRBJ1-1, with 7 bases fitting TRBD1. V shed 3 bases, J shed 1 base, and the junction held 5 bases outside the gene matches. Germline V gives CDR1 SQVTM, CDR2 ANQGSEA. This CDR3 has 14 amino acids. The CDR3 loop is CSVDRGFGNTEAFF. Here the CDR3 DNA reads TGCAGCGTTGACAGGGGGTTTGGGAACACTGAAGCTTTCTTT.

The chain carries TRBV6-5 and TRBJ1-3; D perhaps matches TRBD1 (6 bases). The V and J ends lost 9 bases and 4 bases respectively, with 13 bases between them. Germline V lookup: CDR1 MNHEY, CDR2 SVGAGI. CDR3 length: 13 amino acids. The CDR3 loop reads CASPGVGGNTIYF. The CDR3, as DNA: TGTGCCAGTCCAGGGGTAGGCGGAAACACCATATATTTT.

The chain joins TRBV28 to TRBJ1-1; D gene ambiguous. Germline CDR1 reads MDHEN; CDR2 reads SYDVKM. Trimming stripped 2 bases from V and 1 base from J, with 8 bases between. The CDR3 has 14 residues. CDR3 protein: CASSLAGTNTEAFF. The CDR3, as DNA: TGTGCCAGCAGTTTAGCGGGTACGAACACTGAAGCTTTCTTT.

This clone has more than one count but fewer than ten. The rearrangement uses TRBV30 and TRBJ1-5; D may be TRBD1 (5 bases). The CDR3 runs to 14 residues. Germline CDR1 reads GTSNPN; CDR2 reads SVGIG (reference sequence). V lost 0 bases to trimming and J lost 2 bases, with 8 bases between them. This CDR3 reads CAWSVDSGNQPQHF. The CDR3 nucleotides are TGTGCCTGGAGTGTAGACAGCGGCAATCAGCCCCAGCATTTT.

V gene TRBV27 combines with J gene TRBJ1-4; 10 positions match TRBD1. Trimming at V came to 3 bases and at J to 8 bases, leaving 12 bases not matched to a gene. This CDR3 contains 17 residues. Germline V gene data show CDR1 as MNHEY and CDR2 as SMNVEV (reference sequence). The CDR3 here is CASSFYDGQGVGEKLFF. CDR3 nucleotides: TGTGCCAGCAGTTTTTATGATGGACAGGGGGTAGGCGAAAAACTGTTTTTT.

The V gene is TRBV5-4, the J gene TRBJ2-7; 10 positions agree with TRBD2. In germline, CDR1 is SGHNT, CDR2 YYREEE (reference sequence). The V and J ends lost 4 bases and 6 bases, in that order; junction bases with no gene match: 10. This CDR3 comprises 15 residues. CDR3 region: CASSTLAGAAGEQYF. For the CDR3, the DNA is TGTGCCAGCAGCACTCTAGCGGGGGCCGCCGGCGAGCAGTACTTC.

The V gene is TRBV10-3, the J gene TRBJ2-1; TRBD2 matches at 7 bases. The length of the CDR3 is 13 residues. Germline loops: CDR1 ENHRY, CDR2 SYGVKD. Losses at the gene ends were 7 bases for V and 10 bases for J; bases not matched to a gene: 10. CDR3 region: CAINPGGDAEQFF. For the CDR3, the DNA is TGTGCCATCAATCCTGGGGGGGACGCGGAGCAGTTCTTC.

The chain couples TRBV13 to TRBJ2-7; D possibly corresponds to TRBD1 (6 bases). The CDR3 consists of 17 residues. The V gene lost 4 bases and the J gene lost 1 base, with 20 bases spanning the gap. The V gene's germline CDR1 is PRHDT and CDR2 FYEKMQ (reference sequence). The CDR3 nucleotides read TGTGCCAGCAGCTCAGGGGCAGGCCTACGATTATCCTACGAGCAGTACTTC. Protein product: CASSSGAGLRLSYEQYF.

The DNA for the CDR3 is TGTGCCAGCAGGTCGGACAGGAGCAATGGCTACACCTTC. Translated, it gives CASRSDRSNGYTF. The rearrangement uses TRBV28 and TRBJ1-2, with TRBD1 identical over 7 bases. The CDR3 has 13 amino acids. Germline V gene lookup returns CDR1 MDHEN and CDR2 SYDVKM. Unmatched junction bases numbered 7, after V lost 6 bases and J lost 6 bases.

This clone showed up just once. The chain has TRBV11-2 and TRBJ2-6; 9 bases match TRBD1. The germline V gene encodes CDR1 SGHAT and CDR2 FQNNGV. V was clipped by 4 bases and J by 3 bases; unmatched bases: 13. The CDR3 loop spans 19 amino acids. Written as DNA, the CDR3 is TGTGCCAGCAGCTCGATCAGGACAGGGGAATTGAATGGGGCCAACGTCCTGACTTTC. It translates to CASSSIRTGELNGANVLTF.

The CDR3 nucleotides are TGTGCCAGCAGTCGGAGCCAGGGAGGAGGGGAAAAACTGTTTTTT. Amino acids: CASSRSQGGGEKLFF. The chain has TRBV28 and TRBJ1-4; D is possibly TRBD1 (5 bases). Germline CDR1 MDHEN, CDR2 SYDVKM. The V gene lost 5 bases and the J gene lost 8 bases, with 18 bases spanning the gap. This CDR3 is built from 15 residues.

J is TRBJ2-1 and V is TRBV3-1 (or the pseudogene TRBV3-2); possibly TRBD2 for D (5 bases). The CDR3 spans 13 residues. Trimming removed 0 bases from V and 12 bases from J, with 12 bases in between. The germline V gene encodes CDR1 LGHDT and CDR2 YNNKEL (reference sequence). CDR3 in amino acids: CASSQEVLRGQFF. DNA of the CDR3: TGTGCCAGCAGCCAAGAGGTTCTTCGGGGGCAGTTCTTC.